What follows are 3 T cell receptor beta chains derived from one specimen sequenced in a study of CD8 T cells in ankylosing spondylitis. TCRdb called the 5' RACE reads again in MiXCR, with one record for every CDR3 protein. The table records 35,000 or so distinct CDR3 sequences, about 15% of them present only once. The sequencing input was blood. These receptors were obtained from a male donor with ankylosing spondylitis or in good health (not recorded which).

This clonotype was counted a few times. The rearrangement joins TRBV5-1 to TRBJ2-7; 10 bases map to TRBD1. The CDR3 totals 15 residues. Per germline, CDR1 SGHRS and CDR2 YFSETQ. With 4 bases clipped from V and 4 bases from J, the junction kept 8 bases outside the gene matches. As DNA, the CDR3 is TGCGCCAGCAGCAAAGGGACAGGGGATATTTACGAGCAGTACTTC. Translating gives CASSKGTGDIYEQYF.

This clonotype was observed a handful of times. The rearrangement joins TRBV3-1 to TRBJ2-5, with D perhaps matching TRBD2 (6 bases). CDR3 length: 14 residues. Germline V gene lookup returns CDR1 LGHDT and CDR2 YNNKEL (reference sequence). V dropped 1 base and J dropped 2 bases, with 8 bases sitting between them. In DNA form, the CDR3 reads TGTGCCAGCAGCCAAGCGGGGGTGCAAGAGACCCAGTACTTC. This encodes CASSQAGVQETQYF.

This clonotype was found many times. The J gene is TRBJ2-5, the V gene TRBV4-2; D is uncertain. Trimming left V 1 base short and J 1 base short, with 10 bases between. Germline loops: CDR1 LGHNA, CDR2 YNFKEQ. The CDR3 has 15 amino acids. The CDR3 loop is CASSQALGRQETQYF. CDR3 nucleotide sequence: TGTGCCAGCAGCCAAGCGCTAGGGCGCCAAGAGACCCAGTACTTC.